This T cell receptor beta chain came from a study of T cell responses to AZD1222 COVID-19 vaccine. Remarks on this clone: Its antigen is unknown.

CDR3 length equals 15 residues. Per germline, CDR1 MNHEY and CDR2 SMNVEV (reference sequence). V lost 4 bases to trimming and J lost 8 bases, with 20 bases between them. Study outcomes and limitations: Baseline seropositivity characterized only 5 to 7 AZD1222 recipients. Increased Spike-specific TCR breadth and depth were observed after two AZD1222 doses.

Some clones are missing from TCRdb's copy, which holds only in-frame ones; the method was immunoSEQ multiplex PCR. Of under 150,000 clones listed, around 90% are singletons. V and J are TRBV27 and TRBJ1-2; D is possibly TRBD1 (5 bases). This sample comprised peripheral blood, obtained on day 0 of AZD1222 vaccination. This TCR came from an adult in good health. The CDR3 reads CASSSARTSRRGYTF. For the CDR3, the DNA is TGTGCCAGCAGTTCAGCCAGGACATCCCGTCGGGGCTACACCTTC.